A selection of T cell receptor beta chains follows, all from one sample in a study of neurological immune-mediated disorders. Via MiXCR, TCRdb re-called the 5' RACE reads, giving one row per CDR3 protein. Among tens of thousands of distinct CDR3 sequences listed, roughly 4% were seen once. Specimen: PBMCs. Receptors were obtained from a man aged 50-59 years with multiple sclerosis. Both conserved end residues are part of each CDR3. A D gene is named only where the DNA matches it firmly. The size entry gives how often the clone was seen (once, few, many) or a class if it is expanded.

v_call	j_call	clone_size	d_call	cdr3_nt	cdr3_aa
TRBV7-2	TRBJ1-1	few	-	TGTGCCAGCAGCTTGACAAGGAACACTGAAGCTTTCTTT	CASSLTRNTEAFF
TRBV4-1	TRBJ1-2	many	-	TGCGCCAGCAGCCAAGAGCAGGAGGTCAATGGCTACACCTTC	CASSQEQEVNGYTF
TRBV5-6	TRBJ1-1	many	-	TGTGCCAGCAGCTTGGAAGCTGAAGCTTTCTTT	CASSLEAEAFF
TRBV20-1	TRBJ2-1	many	TRBD2	TGCAGTGCTAGAGATGGGCTAGCGGGGGGTCCCTACAATGAGCAGTTCTTC	CSARDGLAGGPYNEQFF
TRBV5-1	TRBJ1-4	many	-	TGCGCCAGCAGCTTGGCCAGGACAGCAAATGAAAAACTGTTTTTT	CASSLARTANEKLFF
TRBV6-5	TRBJ2-5	many	-	TGTGCCAGCAGACCGACGGGCCAAGAGACCCAGTACTTC	CASRPTGQETQYF
TRBV10-2	TRBJ2-5	many	-	TGCGCCAGCACTATTGGGGGGGGCGAAGAGACCCAGTACTTC	CASTIGGGEETQYF
TRBV20-1	TRBJ2-2	many	TRBD2	TGCAGTGCTAGGAAGGCTAGCGGGGGGTCTGCCGGGGAGCTGTTTTTT	CSARKASGGSAGELFF
TRBV5-1	TRBJ2-5	many	TRBD1	TGCGCCAGCAGAACCGGGACAGCCGCAGAGACCCAGTACTTC	CASRTGTAAETQYF
TRBV27	TRBJ1-2	many	TRBD1	TGTGCCAGCAGCCTGAGGGGGCTGGGCTATGGCTACACCTTC	CASSLRGLGYGYTF
TRBV15	TRBJ1-1	many	-	TGTGCCACCAGGGTCGGGGACACTGAAGCTTTCTTT	CATRVGDTEAFF
TRBV15	TRBJ2-6	many	-	TGTGCCACCAGCAGAAGGGCCCCAAGCTCTGGGGCCAACGTCCTGACTTTC	CATSRRAPSSGANVLTF
TRBV2	TRBJ2-3	many	TRBD1	TGTGCCAGCGTAGGACAGGGGGATACGCAGTATTTT	CASVGQGDTQYF
TRBV9	TRBJ2-3	many	TRBD2	TGTGCCAGCAGCGCTAGCGGGAGCACAGATACGCAGTATTTT	CASSASGSTDTQYF
TRBV29-1	TRBJ2-3	many	-	TGCAGCGTTGGTCTGCGGCTCACAGATACGCAGTATTTT	CSVGLRLTDTQYF
TRBV5-1	TRBJ2-2	many	TRBD1	TGCGCCAGCAGTAAAGTGGCGGACAGGGCCGCCGGGGAGCTGTTTTTT	CASSKVADRAAGELFF
TRBV7-2	TRBJ2-3	many	-	TGTGCCAGCAGCTTAACGGCCACAGATACGCAGTATTTT	CASSLTATDTQYF
TRBV20-1	TRBJ1-2	many	TRBD1	TGCAGTGCTAGCCCCGGGACAGGGGAGTCTGGCTACACCTTC	CSASPGTGESGYTF
TRBV19	TRBJ1-1	many	TRBD1	TGTGCCAGTAGTACGGGACAGGAGAACACTGAAGCTTTCTTT	CASSTGQENTEAFF
TRBV3-1	TRBJ2-3	many	TRBD2	TGTGCCAGCAGCCAGACCACTAGCGGCACAGATACGCAGTATTTT	CASSQTTSGTDTQYF
TRBV20-1	TRBJ2-3	many	TRBD1	TGCAGTGCTAGTAAGTGGGAGTTCGCCGCAAGGACAGGGGGCACAGATACGCAGTATTTT	CSASKWEFAARTGGTDTQYF
TRBV25-1	TRBJ2-5	many	-	TGTGGCTCCAGGGGCAGGGGCCAAGAGACCCAGTACTTC	CGSRGRGQETQYF
TRBV6-6	TRBJ2-5	many	TRBD2	TGTGCCAGCAGTTACCTACTTAGCGGGGGCGGGGAGACCCAGTACTTC	CASSYLLSGGGETQYF
TRBV7-2	TRBJ2-2	many	TRBD2	TGTGCCAGCAGCTTAGGCGGGGGGCTTATCACCGGGGAGCTGTTTTTT	CASSLGGGLITGELFF
TRBV6-6	TRBJ1-4	many	-	TGTGCCAGCAGTTACTCAGGGGGTCGCGGTGAAAAACTGTTTTTT	CASSYSGGRGEKLFF
TRBV20-1	TRBJ1-5	many	TRBD1	TGCAGTGCTAGAGGGGGACAGGGTAGGGATCAGCCCCAGCATTTT	CSARGGQGRDQPQHF
TRBV7-8	TRBJ1-5	many	-	TGTGCCAGCAGCTTGACAAACAGGGTTCAGCCCCAGCATTTT	CASSLTNRVQPQHF
TRBV11-2	TRBJ2-5	many	-	TGTGCCAGCAGCTTAGTGTTGGAGGGGCTGGAGACCCAGTACTTC	CASSLVLEGLETQYF
TRBV9	TRBJ1-2	many	-	TGTGCCAGCAGCGGGGCCCTGAGAAATGGCTACACCTTC	CASSGALRNGYTF